This T cell receptor beta chain comes out of a study of T cell responses to AZD1222 COVID-19 vaccine. Study results and limitations: All repertoire sampling was performed exclusively after the peak T cell response. The study reported that nearly half of spike-specific TCRs target unmutated variant regions.

The CDR3 length is 14 residues. With V trimmed by 6 bases and J by 2 bases, 6 bases remained unmatched. Germline V gives CDR1 SQVTM, CDR2 ANQGSEA. Assay: immunoSEQ multiplex PCR; the TCRdb copy retains only in-frame clones and omits some. The sample has 100,000 to 150,000 clones; about 88% are singletons. As regards this clone: What it binds is not known.

The sample was peripheral blood, taken on day 0 of AZD1222 vaccination. The sequence was collected from an adult in good health. The V gene is TRBV29-1, the J gene TRBJ1-5; 8 bases line up with TRBD1. In DNA, the CDR3 is TGCAGCGTGCAGGGGGCCGGGGGCAATCAGCCCCAGCATTTT. Protein sequence: CSVQGAGGNQPQHF.